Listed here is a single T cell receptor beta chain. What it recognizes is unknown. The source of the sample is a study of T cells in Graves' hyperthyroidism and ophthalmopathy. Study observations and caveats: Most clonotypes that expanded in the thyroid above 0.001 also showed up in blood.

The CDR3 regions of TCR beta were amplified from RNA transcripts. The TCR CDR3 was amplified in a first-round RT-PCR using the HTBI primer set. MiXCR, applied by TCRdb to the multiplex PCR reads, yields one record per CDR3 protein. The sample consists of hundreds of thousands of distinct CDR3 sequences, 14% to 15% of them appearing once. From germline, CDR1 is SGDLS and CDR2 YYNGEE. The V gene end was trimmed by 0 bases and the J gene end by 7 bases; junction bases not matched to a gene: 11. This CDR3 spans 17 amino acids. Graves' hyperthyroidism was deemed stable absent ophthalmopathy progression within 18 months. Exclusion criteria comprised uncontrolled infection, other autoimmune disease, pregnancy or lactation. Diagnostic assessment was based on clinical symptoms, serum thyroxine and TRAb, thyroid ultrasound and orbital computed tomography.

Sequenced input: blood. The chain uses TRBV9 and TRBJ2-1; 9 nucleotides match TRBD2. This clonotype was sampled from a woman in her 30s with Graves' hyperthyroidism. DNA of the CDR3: TGTGCCAGCAGCGTAGATAGGCGGGAGGGATGGGGAAATGAGCAGTTCTTC. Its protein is CASSVDRREGWGNEQFF. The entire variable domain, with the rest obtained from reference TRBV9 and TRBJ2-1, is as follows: DSGVTQTPKHLITATGQRVTLRCSPRSGDLSVYWYQQSLDQGLQFLIQYYNGEERAKGNILERFSAQQFPDLHSELNLSSLELGDSALYFCASSVDRREGWGNEQFFGPGTRLTVL.